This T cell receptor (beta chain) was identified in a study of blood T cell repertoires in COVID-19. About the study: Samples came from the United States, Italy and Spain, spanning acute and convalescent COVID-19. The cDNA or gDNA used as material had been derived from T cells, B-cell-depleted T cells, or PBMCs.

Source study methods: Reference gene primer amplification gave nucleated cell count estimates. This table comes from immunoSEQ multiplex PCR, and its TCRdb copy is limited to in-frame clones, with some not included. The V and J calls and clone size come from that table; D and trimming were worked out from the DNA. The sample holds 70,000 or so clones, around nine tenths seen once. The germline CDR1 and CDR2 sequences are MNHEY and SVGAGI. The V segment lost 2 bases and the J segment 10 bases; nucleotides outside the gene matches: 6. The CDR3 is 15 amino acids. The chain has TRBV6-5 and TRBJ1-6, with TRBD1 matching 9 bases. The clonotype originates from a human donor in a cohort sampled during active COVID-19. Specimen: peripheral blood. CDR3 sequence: CASSYGGQGISPLHF. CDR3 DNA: TGTGCCAGCAGTTACGGGGGACAGGGCATCTCACCCCTCCACTTT.